Listed here are 23 T cell receptor beta chains from one sample, sequenced in a study of T cell changes during pregnancy in multiple sclerosis. TCRdb keeps only in-frame clones here, not all; method: immunoSEQ multiplex PCR. The sample records about 87,000 clones, roughly 93% being singletons. The material sequenced was peripheral blood, taken in the third trimester of pregnancy. These receptors all stem from a female donor in good health, enrolled as a control in a pregnancy study.

The chain is built from TRBV9 and TRBJ2-5; tentatively, D is TRBD1 (6 bases). Per germline, CDR1 SGDLS and CDR2 YYNGEE. V was pared by 3 bases and J by 1 base, with 10 bases between. The CDR3 is made up of 14 amino acids. CDR3 DNA: TGTGCCAGCAGCGCTCCCAGGGGCCAAGAGACCCAGTACTTC. It yields the protein CASSAPRGQETQYF. Full variable domain (outside the CDR3, taken from reference TRBV9 and TRBJ2-5): DSGVTQTPKHLITATGQRVTLRCSPRSGDLSVYWYQQSLDQGLQFLIQYYNGEERAKGNILERFSAQQFPDLHSELNLSSLELGDSALYFCASSAPRGQETQYFGPGTRLLVL.

The V and J genes are TRBV2 and TRBJ2-1, with D perhaps TRBD1 (5 bases). Trimming stripped 6 bases from V and 6 bases from J, with 9 bases between. Germline values: CDR1 SNHLY, CDR2 FYNNEI. The CDR3 sequence is 12 residues long. CDR3 nucleotides: TGTGCCAGCAGACCCCAGGGCAATGAGCAGTTCTTC. It specifies CASRPQGNEQFF.

This rearrangement joins TRBV6-1 to TRBJ1-2; 11 bases are shared with TRBD1. There are 14 residues in the CDR3. V lost 6 bases and J lost 8; bases outside the gene matches: 8. Germline V gene data show CDR1 as MNHNS and CDR2 as SASEGT. CDR3 coding DNA: TGTGCCAGCAGGCAGGACAGGGGGCCGTCCGGCTACACCTTC. It encodes CASRQDRGPSGYTF.

V gene TRBV9 combines with J gene TRBJ2-2; the D is unclear. Germline V gene lookup returns CDR1 SGDLS and CDR2 YYNGEE. The CDR3 contains 13 residues. Trimming removed 0 bases from V and 4 bases from J, with 4 bases in between. The CDR3 is CASSVAVTGELFF. The CDR3 region has the DNA TGTGCCAGCAGCGTAGCGGTCACCGGGGAGCTGTTTTTT.

This chain links TRBV5-4 with TRBJ2-2, with 11 bases aligning to TRBD2. CDR1 and CDR2 from the germline V gene are SGHNT and YYREEE (reference sequence). The CDR3 is 16 amino acids. The V gene end was trimmed by 4 bases and the J gene end by 3 bases; junction bases not matched to a gene: 5. CDR3 coding DNA: TGTGCCAGCAGCAAGGGGACTAGCGGCTACACCGGGGAGCTGTTTTTT. Protein sequence: CASSKGTSGYTGELFF.

V gene TRBV11-3 combines with J gene TRBJ2-1; a possible D gene is TRBD1 (5 bases). The germline CDR1 and CDR2 sequences are SGHNT and YENEEA. Between the trimmed V and J ends, which lost 1 base and 10 bases, there was a span of 14 bases. The CDR3 consists of 14 residues. The DNA of the CDR3 is TGTGCCAGCAGCTTAGGGGGTAAGGGGATGGAGCAGTTCTTC. Amino acids: CASSLGGKGMEQFF.

This clone was counted a single time. V and J are TRBV5-1 and TRBJ2-1; D is possibly TRBD1 (6 bases). Germline V CDR1 and CDR2: SGHRS, YFSETQ. Trimming removed 4 bases from V and 5 bases from J, with 19 bases in between. The CDR3 length is 16 residues. CDR3 bases: TGCGCCAGCAGCCCCGTACAGGGCCCCCCACACAATGAGCAGTTCTTC. Encoded protein: CASSPVQGPPHNEQFF.

This sequence joins TRBV5-1 and TRBJ1-1; D might be TRBD1 (5 bases). The germline V gene has CDR1 SGHRS and CDR2 YFSETQ. There are 15 residues in the CDR3. Trimming stripped 0 bases from V and 1 base from J, with 10 bases between. CDR3 protein: CASSLVAGKNTEAFF. The CDR3, as DNA: TGCGCCAGCAGCTTGGTGGCAGGGAAGAACACTGAAGCTTTCTTT.

The chain joins TRBV28 to TRBJ2-2; D is ambiguous. V was trimmed by 3 bases and J by 0 bases, leaving 5 bases between them. This CDR3 spans 14 amino acids. Germline V gene data show CDR1 as MDHEN and CDR2 as SYDVKM. The CDR3: CASSLSPNTGELFF. The CDR3 region has the DNA TGTGCCAGCAGTTTGTCTCCGAACACCGGGGAGCTGTTTTTT.

The chain couples TRBV7-2 to TRBJ2-1, with 11 bases lining up with TRBD1. CDR3 size: 18 residues. The germline CDR1 and CDR2 sequences are SGHTA and FQGNSA. V gave up 5 bases and J gave up 9 bases; unmatched junction bases: 18. CDR3: CASSAGQGAYSSSSEQFF. The CDR3 nucleotides read TGTGCCAGCAGCGCTGGACAGGGGGCCTATTCTTCCAGTAGTGAGCAGTTCTTC.

The chain couples TRBV7-6 to TRBJ2-1; the match to TRBD2 covers 7 bases. Germline V gene lookup returns CDR1 SGHVS and CDR2 FNYEAQ. With 0 bases clipped from V and 9 bases from J, the junction kept 8 bases outside the gene matches. This CDR3 has 15 amino acids. Here the CDR3 DNA reads TGTGCCAGCAGCTTAGCGGGGGGGAGTATGCGTGAGCAGTTCTTC. This translates into CASSLAGGSMREQFF.

V usage is TRBV2 and J usage is TRBJ2-7; D perhaps matches TRBD1 (6 bases). Germline V gene lookup returns CDR1 SNHLY and CDR2 FYNNEI. This CDR3 spans 15 amino acids. Between the trimmed V and J ends, which lost 4 bases and 5 bases, there was a span of 18 bases. The DNA for the CDR3 is TGTGCCAGCAGTGGGACAGATTTCTCGAGGCACGAGCAGTACTTC. Translation: CASSGTDFSRHEQYF.

This clone was observed a single time. V usage is TRBV18 and J usage is TRBJ1-1; 8 bases agree with TRBD1. Germline V lookup: CDR1 KGHSH, CDR2 LQKENI. CDR3 length: 14 residues. Losses at the gene ends were 4 bases for V and 3 bases for J; bases not matched to a gene: 4. This chain's CDR3 is CASSLLDRDTEAFF. Written as DNA, the CDR3 is TGTGCCAGCTCACTACTGGACAGGGACACTGAAGCTTTCTTT.

V is TRBV6-1 and J is TRBJ2-7, with 10 bases matching TRBD1. Per the germline V gene, CDR1 is MNHNS and CDR2 is SASEGT. The V and J ends lost 0 bases and 2 bases, in that order; junction bases with no gene match: 7. The CDR3 spans 17 residues. The CDR3 coding sequence is TGTGCCAGCAGTGAAGCTCCGGACAGGGGGTACCCCTACGAGCAGTACTTC. Translation: CASSEAPDRGYPYEQYF.

The V gene is TRBV28, the J gene TRBJ1-1, with a possible D match to TRBD1 (6 bases). The CDR3 is 13 amino acids. The ends were cut back, 5 bases at V and 2 bases at J, with 9 bases in the middle. Germline loops: CDR1 MDHEN, CDR2 SYDVKM. Here the CDR3 reads CASSGQFNTEAFF. In DNA, the CDR3 is TGTGCCAGCAGTGGACAGTTCAACACTGAAGCTTTCTTT.

This chain links TRBV28 with TRBJ2-5; possible D gene TRBD1, 5 bases. V shed 8 bases and J shed 4 bases, with 14 bases lying between them. The CDR3 length is 13 residues. CDR1 and CDR2 (germline): MDHEN, SYDVKM. The CDR3 is CASQSQGVETQYF. The CDR3 DNA is TGTGCCAGCCAATCCCAGGGTGTAGAGACCCAGTACTTC.

The V gene is TRBV4-1, the J gene TRBJ2-1; 9 bases agree with TRBD1. Germline lookup yields CDR1 MGHRA and CDR2 YSYEKL. Trimming took 2 bases from V and 9 from J; bases not matched to a gene: 2. CDR3 size: 13 residues. The CDR3 protein is CASSQTGGGEQFF. Written as DNA, the CDR3 is TGCGCCAGCAGCCAAACAGGGGGCGGTGAGCAGTTCTTC.

The chain has TRBV28 and TRBJ2-7, with 9 bases fitting TRBD2. V was clipped by 6 bases and J by 12 bases; unmatched bases: 15. CDR1 MDHEN and CDR2 SYDVKM come from the germline V gene. This CDR3 has 14 amino acids. CDR3 in amino acids: CASSLSGRITKWYF. The CDR3 DNA sequence: TGTGCCAGCAGCTTAAGCGGGAGGATAACCAAATGGTACTTC.

Here the CDR3 DNA reads TGTGCCAGCGGACTACCATCGGGCCCCCGTTCCGATGGCTACACCTTC. Translation gives CASGLPSGPRSDGYTF. The genes are TRBV5-4 and TRBJ1-2, with D uncertain. Trimming pared 7 bases from V and 6 bases from J, leaving 25 bases between. The CDR3 is made up of 16 amino acids. CDR1 and CDR2 from the germline V gene are SGHNT and YYREEE (reference sequence). The whole variable domain, filled in from reference TRBV5-4 and TRBJ1-2, reads ETGVTQSPTHLIKTRGQQVTLRCSSQSGHNTVSWYQQALGQGPQFIFQYYREEENGRGNFPPRFSGLQFPNYSSELNVNALELDDSALYLCASGLPSGPRSDGYTFGSGTRLTVV.

This rearrangement joins TRBV10-3 to TRBJ1-1; 9 positions agree with TRBD1. This CDR3 comprises 15 residues. The ends lost 0 bases at V and 2 bases at J; junction bases unmatched: 1. CDR1 and CDR2 from the germline V gene are ENHRY and SYGVKD. The CDR3 coding sequence is TGTGCCATCAGTGAGTCGGGACAGGGTAACACTGAAGCTTTCTTT. It yields the protein CAISESGQGNTEAFF.

The chain carries TRBV28 and TRBJ1-1, with 9 bases that match TRBD1. Germline V CDR1 and CDR2: MDHEN, SYDVKM. This CDR3 region has 15 residues. Germline trimming cut 6 bases from V and 5 bases from J; bases unmatched to any gene: 10. The CDR3 DNA sequence: TGTGCCAGCAGACCCCGGGACAGGGTGGGTACTGAAGCTTTCTTT. Encoded protein: CASRPRDRVGTEAFF.

The chain couples TRBV7-2 to TRBJ2-3, with 8 bases identical to TRBD1. Germline-derived CDR1 and CDR2 are SGHTA and FQGNSA. The CDR3 is 16 residues long. The trim removed 5 bases at V and 2 bases at J, leaving 9 bases unmatched. The CDR3 DNA sequence: TGTGCCAGCAGCCCTCGCCGGACAGGGCCCACAGATACGCAGTATTTT. Translating it yields CASSPRRTGPTDTQYF.

The chain combines TRBV4-1 with TRBJ2-5; D may be TRBD2 (7 bases). The CDR3 contains 15 residues. V lost 5 bases and J lost 4, with 17 bases in between. Germline V lookup: CDR1 MGHRA, CDR2 YSYEKL. The CDR3 sequence is CASSFRGAGRETQYF. CDR3 DNA sequence: TGCGCCAGCAGCTTCCGGGGGGCAGGGAGAGAGACCCAGTACTTC.